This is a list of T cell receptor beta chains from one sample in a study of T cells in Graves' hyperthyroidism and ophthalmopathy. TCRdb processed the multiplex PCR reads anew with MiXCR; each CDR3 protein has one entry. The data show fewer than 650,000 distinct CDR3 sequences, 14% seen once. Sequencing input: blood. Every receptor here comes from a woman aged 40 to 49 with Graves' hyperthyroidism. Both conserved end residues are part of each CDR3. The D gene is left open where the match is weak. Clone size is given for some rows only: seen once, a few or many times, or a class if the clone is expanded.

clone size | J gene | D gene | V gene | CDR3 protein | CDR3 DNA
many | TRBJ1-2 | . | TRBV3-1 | CASSRGGNYGYTF | TGTGCCAGCAGCCGGGGAGGTAACTATGGCTACACCTTC
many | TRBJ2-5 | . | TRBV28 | CASSPFSGLQETQYF | TGTGCCAGCAGTCCCTTCAGTGGGCTACAAGAGACCCAGTACTTC
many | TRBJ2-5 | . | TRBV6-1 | CASSGSFQETQYF | TGTGCCAGCAGTGGCAGTTTCCAAGAGACCCAGTACTTC
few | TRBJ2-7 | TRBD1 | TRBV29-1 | CSVDAGQGVFGEQYF | TGCAGCGTTGACGCCGGACAGGGGGTCTTCGGCGAGCAGTACTTC
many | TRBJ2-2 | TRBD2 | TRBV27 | CASTWLGAGGPNTGELFF | TGTGCCAGCACTTGGCTCGGGGCGGGAGGGCCGAACACCGGGGAGCTGTTTTTT
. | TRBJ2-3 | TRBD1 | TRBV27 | CASTSGQGADTQYF | TGTGCCAGCACCTCGGGACAGGGGGCAGATACGCAGTATTTT
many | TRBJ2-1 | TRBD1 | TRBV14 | CASSQDLRTGLGLYNEQFF | TGTGCCAGCAGCCAAGATCTAAGGACAGGGCTGGGATTATACAATGAGCAGTTCTTC
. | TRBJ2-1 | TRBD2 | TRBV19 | CASSIDRSGSYNEQFF | TGTGCCAGTAGTATAGATAGAAGCGGGAGCTACAATGAGCAGTTCTTC
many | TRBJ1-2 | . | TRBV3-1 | CASSQERIKGYTF | TGTGCCAGCAGCCAAGAACGGATTAAAGGCTACACCTTC
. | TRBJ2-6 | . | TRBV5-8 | CASSRHGGSSSGANVLTF | TGTGCCAGCAGTCGACACGGCGGATCTAGCTCTGGGGCCAACGTCCTGACTTTC